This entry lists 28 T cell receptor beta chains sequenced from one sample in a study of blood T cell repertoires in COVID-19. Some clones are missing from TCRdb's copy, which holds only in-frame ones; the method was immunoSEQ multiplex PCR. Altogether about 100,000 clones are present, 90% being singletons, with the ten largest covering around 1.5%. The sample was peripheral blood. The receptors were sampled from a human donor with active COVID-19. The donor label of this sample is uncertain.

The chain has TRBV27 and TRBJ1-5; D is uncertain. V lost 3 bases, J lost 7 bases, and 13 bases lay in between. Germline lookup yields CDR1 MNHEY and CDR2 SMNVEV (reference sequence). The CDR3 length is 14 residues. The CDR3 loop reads CASSFGGSGQPQHF. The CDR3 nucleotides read TGTGCCAGCAGTTTTGGAGGGTCGGGGCAGCCCCAGCATTTT.

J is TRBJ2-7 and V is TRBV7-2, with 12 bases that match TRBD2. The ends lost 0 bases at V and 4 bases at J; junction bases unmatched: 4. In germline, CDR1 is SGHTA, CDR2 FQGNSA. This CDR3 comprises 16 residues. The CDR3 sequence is CASSLALTSGGYEQYF. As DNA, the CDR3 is TGTGCCAGCAGCTTAGCGCTGACTAGCGGGGGATACGAGCAGTACTTC.

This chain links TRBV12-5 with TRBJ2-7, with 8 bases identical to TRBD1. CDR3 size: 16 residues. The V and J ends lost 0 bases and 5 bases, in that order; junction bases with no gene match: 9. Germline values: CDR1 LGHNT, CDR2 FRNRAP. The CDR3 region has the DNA TGTGCTAGTGGTTTGGTGACGCCCAGGGGGCCCCACGAGCAGTACTTC. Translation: CASGLVTPRGPHEQYF.

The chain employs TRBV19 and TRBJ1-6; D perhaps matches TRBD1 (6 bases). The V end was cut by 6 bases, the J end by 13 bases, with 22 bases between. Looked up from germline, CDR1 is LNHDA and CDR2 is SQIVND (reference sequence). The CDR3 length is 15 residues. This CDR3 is CASRPSTGRHFPLHF. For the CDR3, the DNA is TGTGCCAGTAGACCCTCTACAGGGCGCCATTTCCCCCTCCACTTT.

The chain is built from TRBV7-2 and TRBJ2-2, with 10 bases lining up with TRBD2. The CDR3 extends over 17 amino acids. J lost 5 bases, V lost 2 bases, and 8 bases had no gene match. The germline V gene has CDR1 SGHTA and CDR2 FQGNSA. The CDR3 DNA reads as TGTGCCAGCAGCTTACCTAGCGGGGGCCCTTCGACCGGGGAGCTGTTTTTT. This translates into CASSLPSGGPSTGELFF.

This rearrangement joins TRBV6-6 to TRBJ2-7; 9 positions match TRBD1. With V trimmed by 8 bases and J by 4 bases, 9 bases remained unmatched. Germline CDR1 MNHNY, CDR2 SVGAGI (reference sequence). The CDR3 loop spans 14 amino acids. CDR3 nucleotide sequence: TGTGCCAGCCAAGACAGGGGGAGACAATACGAGCAGTACTTC. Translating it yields CASQDRGRQYEQYF.

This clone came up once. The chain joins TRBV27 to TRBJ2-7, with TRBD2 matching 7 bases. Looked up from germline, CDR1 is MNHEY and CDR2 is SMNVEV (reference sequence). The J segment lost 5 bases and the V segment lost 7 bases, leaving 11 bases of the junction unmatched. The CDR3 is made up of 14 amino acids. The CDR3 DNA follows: TGTGCCAGCACCCTAAACGGGGGAGGGGACGAGCAGTACTTC. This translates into CASTLNGGGDEQYF.

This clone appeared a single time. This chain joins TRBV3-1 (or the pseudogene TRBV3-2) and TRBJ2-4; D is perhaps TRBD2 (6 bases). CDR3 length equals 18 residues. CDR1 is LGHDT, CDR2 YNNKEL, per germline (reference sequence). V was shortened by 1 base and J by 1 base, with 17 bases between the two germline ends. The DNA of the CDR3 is TGTGCCAGCAGCCAAGTAAGAGGTGGCCGGGGGGCCAAAAACATTCAGTACTTC. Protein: CASSQVRGGRGAKNIQYF.

The CDR3 DNA reads as TGCGCCAGCACAGACAGAAATCAGCCCCAGCATTTT. Translated, it gives CASTDRNQPQHF. The rearrangement uses TRBV23-1 and TRBJ1-5, with D maybe TRBD1 (5 bases). TRBV23-1 qualifies as an ORF whose function is uncertain. V lost 7 bases, J lost 4 bases, and 8 bases lay in between. The CDR3 consists of 12 residues.

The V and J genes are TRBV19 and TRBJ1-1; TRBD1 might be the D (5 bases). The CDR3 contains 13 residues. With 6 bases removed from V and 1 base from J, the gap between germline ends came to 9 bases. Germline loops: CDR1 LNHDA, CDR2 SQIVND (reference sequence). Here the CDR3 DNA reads TGTGCCAGTAGGATAACAGGGAACACTGAAGCTTTCTTT. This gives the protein CASRITGNTEAFF.

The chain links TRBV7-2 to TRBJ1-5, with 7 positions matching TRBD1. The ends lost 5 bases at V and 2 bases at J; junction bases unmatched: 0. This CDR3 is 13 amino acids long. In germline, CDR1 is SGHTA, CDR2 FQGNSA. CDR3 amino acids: CASSGTGNQPQHF. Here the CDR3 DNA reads TGTGCCAGCAGCGGGACAGGCAATCAGCCCCAGCATTTT.

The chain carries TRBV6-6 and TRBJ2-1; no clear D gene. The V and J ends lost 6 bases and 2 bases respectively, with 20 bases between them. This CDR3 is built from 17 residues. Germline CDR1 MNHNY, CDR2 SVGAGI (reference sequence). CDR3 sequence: CASSRVLGPYTYNEQFF. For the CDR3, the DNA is TGTGCCAGCAGCCGAGTACTGGGCCCTTATACCTACAATGAGCAGTTCTTC.

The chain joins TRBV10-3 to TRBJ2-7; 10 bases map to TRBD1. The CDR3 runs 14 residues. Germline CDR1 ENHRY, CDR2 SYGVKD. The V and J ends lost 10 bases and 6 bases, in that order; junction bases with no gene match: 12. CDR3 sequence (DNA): TGTGCCACCCTAGCCCGGGACAGGGGTTTCGAGCAGTACTTC. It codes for CATLARDRGFEQYF.

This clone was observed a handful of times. The CDR3: CATGQSQETQYF. CDR3 nucleotides: TGTGCCACAGGACAGAGTCAAGAGACCCAGTACTTC. The V gene is TRBV24-1, the J gene TRBJ2-5, with D tentatively TRBD1 (6 bases). V gave up 10 bases and J gave up 2 bases, with 10 bases separating them. CDR1 is KGHDR, CDR2 SFDVKD, per germline. This CDR3 has 12 amino acids.

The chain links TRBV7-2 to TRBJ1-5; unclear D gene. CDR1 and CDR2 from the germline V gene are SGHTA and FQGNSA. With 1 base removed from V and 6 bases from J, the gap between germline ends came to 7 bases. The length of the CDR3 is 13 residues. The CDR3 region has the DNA TGTGCCAGCAGCTTAGTAGGAGGTCAGCCCCAGCATTTT. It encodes CASSLVGGQPQHF.

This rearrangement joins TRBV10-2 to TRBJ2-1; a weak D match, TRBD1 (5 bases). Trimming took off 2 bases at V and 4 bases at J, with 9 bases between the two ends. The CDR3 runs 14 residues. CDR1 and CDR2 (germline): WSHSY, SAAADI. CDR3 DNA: TGCGCCAGCAGTGAGATGGACACATACAATGAGCAGTTCTTC. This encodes CASSEMDTYNEQFF.

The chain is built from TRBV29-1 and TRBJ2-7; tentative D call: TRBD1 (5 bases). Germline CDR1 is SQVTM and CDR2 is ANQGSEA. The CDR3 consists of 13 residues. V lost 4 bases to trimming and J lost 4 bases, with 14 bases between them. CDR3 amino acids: CSVAYRNGYEQYF. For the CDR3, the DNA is TGCAGCGTTGCGTACAGGAACGGATACGAGCAGTACTTC.

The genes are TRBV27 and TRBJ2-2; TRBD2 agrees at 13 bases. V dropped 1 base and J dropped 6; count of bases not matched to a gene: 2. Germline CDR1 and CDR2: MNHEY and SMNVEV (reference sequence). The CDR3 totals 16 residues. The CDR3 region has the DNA TGTGCCAGCAGTTTATTACTAGCGGGGGGGCCCGGGGAGCTGTTTTTT. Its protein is CASSLLLAGGPGELFF.

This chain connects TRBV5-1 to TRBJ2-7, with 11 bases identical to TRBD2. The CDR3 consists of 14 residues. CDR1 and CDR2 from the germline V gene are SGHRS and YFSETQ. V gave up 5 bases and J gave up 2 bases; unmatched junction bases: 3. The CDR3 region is CASSLTSGAYEQYF. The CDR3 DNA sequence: TGCGCCAGCAGTCTGACTAGCGGGGCCTACGAGCAGTACTTC.

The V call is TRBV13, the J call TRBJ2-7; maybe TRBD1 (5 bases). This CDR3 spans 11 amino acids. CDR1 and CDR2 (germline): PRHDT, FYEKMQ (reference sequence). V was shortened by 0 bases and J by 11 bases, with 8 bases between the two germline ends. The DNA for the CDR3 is TGTGCCAGCAGCTTAGGTCCAGGGAAGTACTTC. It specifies CASSLGPGKYF.

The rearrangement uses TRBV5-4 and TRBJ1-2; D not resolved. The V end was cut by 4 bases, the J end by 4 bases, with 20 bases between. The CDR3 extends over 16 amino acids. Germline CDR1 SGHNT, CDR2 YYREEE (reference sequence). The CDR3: CASSAQSGERAYGYTF. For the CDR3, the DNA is TGTGCCAGCAGCGCACAATCCGGGGAGCGTGCCTATGGCTACACCTTC.

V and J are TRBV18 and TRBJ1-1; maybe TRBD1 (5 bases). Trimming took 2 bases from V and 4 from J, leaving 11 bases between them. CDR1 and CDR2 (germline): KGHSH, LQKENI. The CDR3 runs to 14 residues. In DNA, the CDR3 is TGTGCCAGCTCACCAGCCGGGGGTATCACTGAAGCTTTCTTT. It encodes CASSPAGGITEAFF.

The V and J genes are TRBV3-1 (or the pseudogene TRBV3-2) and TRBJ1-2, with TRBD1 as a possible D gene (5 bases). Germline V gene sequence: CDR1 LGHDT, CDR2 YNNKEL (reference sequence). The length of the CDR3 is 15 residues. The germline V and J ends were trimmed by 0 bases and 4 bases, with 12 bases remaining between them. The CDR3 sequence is CASSQEGVRSYGYTF. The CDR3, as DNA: TGTGCCAGCAGCCAAGAAGGGGTGAGGTCCTATGGCTACACCTTC.

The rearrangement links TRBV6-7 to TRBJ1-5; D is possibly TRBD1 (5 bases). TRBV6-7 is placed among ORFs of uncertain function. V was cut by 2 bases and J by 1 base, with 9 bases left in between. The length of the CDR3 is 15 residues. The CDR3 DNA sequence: TGTGCCAGCAGTTACCGCAGGACAAGCAATCAGCCCCAGCATTTT. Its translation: CASSYRRTSNQPQHF.

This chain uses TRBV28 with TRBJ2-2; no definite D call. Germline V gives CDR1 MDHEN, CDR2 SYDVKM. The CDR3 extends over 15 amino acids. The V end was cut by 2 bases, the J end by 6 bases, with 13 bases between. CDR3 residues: CASSLGHFRPGELFF. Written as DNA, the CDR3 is TGTGCCAGCAGTTTAGGGCACTTTAGACCCGGGGAGCTGTTTTTT.

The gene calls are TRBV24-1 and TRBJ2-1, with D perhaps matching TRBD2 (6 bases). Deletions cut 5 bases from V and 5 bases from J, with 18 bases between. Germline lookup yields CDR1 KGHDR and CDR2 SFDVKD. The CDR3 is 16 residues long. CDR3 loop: CATSASGPEGHNEQFF. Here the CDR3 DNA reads TGTGCCACCAGTGCCTCCGGACCGGAGGGGCACAATGAGCAGTTCTTC.

The CDR3 DNA is TGTGCCAGCAGCCAGACAGGGATTAACTATGGCTACACCTTC. This gives the protein CASSQTGINYGYTF. The chain uses TRBV7-9 and TRBJ1-2, with 7 bases lining up with TRBD1. CDR1 and CDR2 (germline): SEHNR, FQNEAQ (reference sequence). With V trimmed by 5 bases and J by 1 base, 4 bases remained unmatched. The CDR3 has 14 amino acids.

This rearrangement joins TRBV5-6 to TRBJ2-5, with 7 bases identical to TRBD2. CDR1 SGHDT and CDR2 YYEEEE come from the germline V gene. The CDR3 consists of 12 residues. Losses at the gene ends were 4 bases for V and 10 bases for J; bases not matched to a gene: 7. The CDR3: CASSPTGGVQYF. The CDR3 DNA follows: TGTGCCAGCAGCCCGACTGGGGGGGTCCAGTACTTC.